This T cell receptor (beta chain) was sequenced in a study of long-term antiretroviral therapy in people with HIV. This CDR3 region has 16 residues. Germline CDR1 is MGHDK and CDR2 is SYGVNS. V was cut by 5 bases and J by 0 bases, with 14 bases left in between. Sequencing relied on immunoSEQ assay v3.0, run at survey level. The table came from immunoSEQ multiplex PCR; TCRdb's copy has only in-frame clones and leaves some out. The data contain around 21,000 clones, more than 75% of them singletons. The sequence came from a man aged 30 to 45 with HIV. Sequences were derived from unsorted PBMCs, sampled around 6 years after starting antiretroviral therapy. This chain connects TRBV25-1 to TRBJ2-1; the D gene is possibly TRBD2 (6 bases). CDR3 DNA: TGTGCCAGCAGTCAACCGGGACTTAGCTCCTACAATGAGCAGTTCTTC. Translation gives CASSQPGLSSYNEQFF.